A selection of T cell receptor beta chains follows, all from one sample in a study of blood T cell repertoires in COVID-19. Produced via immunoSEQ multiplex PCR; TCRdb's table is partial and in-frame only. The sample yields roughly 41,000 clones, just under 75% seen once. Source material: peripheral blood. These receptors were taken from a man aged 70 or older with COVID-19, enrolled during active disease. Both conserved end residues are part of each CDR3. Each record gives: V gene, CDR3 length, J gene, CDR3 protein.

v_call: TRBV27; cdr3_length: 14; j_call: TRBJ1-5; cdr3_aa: CASSSTGRNQPQHF
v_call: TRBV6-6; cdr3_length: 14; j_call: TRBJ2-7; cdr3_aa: CASSLAGSSYEQYF
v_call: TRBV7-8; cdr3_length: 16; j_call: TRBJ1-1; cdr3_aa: CASSLGGPGVFTEAFF
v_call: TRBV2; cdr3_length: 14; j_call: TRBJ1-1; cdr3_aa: CASSERGWDTEAFF
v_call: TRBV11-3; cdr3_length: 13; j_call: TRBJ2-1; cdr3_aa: CASSLGPPGEQFF
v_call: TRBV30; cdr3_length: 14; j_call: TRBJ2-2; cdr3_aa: CAWNPTLVTGELFF
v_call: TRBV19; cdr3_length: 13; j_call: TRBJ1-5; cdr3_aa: CASTSRVGQPQHF
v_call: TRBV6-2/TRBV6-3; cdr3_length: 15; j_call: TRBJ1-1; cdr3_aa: CASSYGRAGVAEAFF
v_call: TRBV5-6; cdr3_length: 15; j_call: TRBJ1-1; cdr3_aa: CASSSTGSSNTEAFF
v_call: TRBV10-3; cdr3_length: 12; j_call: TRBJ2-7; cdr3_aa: CAISDRAYEQYF
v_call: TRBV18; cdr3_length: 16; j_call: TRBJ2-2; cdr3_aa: CANSPLGAGDTGELFF
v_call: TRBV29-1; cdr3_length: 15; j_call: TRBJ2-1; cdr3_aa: CSVESRGQGAFEQFF
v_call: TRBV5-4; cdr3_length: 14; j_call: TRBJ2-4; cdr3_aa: CASSPGQEGSIQYF
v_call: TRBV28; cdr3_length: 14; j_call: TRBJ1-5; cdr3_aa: CASSSQGAITPQHF
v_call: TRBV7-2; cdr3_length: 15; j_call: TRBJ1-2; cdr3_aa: CASSIGGTVRYGYTF
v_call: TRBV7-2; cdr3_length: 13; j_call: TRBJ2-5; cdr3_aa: CASSSETSGTQYF
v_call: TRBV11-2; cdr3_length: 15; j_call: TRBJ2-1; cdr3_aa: CASSPAAGTHNEQFF
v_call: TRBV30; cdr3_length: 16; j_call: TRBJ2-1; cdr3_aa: CAWSGVAGSSYNEQFF
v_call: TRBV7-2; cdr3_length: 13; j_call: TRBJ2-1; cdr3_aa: CASSLGSVNEQFF
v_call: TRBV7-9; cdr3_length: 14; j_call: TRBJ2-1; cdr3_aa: CATSTSGTYNEQFF
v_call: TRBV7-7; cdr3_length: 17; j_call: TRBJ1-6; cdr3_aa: CASSLARQSSYNSPLHF
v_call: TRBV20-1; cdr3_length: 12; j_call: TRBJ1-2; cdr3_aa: CSASQGNYGYTF
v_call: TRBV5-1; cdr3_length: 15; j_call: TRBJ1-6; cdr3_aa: CASSSQGFSNSPLHF
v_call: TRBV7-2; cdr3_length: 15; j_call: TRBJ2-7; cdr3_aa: CASSPVGTDRYEQYF
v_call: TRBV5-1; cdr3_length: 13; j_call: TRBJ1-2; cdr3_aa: CASSTGQGYGYTF
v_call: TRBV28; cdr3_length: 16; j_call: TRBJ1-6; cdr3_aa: CASSSGGKSYNSPLHF
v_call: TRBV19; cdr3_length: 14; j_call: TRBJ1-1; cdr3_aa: CASSLGQMGTEAFF
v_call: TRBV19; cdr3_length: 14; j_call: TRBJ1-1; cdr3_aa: CASNSGGGNTEAFF
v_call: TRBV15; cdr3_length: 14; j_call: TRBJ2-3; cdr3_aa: CATSPGLPTDTQYF
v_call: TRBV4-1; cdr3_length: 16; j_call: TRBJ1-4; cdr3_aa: CASSQGRGRDNEKLFF
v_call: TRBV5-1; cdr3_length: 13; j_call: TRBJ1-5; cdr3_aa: CASSLAGGQPQHF
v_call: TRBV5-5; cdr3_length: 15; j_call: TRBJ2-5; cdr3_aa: CASRTGLAGPETQYF
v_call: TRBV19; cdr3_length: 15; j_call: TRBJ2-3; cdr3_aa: CASSIQGVDTDTQYF
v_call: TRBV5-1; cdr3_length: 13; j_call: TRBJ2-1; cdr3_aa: CASSFAAYNEQFF
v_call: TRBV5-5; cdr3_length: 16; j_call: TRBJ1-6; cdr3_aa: CASSLARGGGNSPLHF
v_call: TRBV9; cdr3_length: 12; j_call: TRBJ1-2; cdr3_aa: CASKNRIYGYTF
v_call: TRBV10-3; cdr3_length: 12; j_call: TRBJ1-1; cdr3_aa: CAISESYDIVIF
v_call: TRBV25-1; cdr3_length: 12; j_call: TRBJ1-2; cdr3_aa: CASRQGNYGYTF
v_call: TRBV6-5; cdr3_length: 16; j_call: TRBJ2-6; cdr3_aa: CASSYSTGAGANVLTF
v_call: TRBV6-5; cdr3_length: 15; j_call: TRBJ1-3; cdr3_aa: CASSSLGGSGNTIYF
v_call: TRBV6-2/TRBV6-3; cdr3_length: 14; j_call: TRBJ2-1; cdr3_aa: CASSRSGGIMAQFF
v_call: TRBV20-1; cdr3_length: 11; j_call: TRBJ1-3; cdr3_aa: CSATDGNTIYF
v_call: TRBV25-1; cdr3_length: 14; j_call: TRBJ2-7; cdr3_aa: CASSGTSGAYEQYF
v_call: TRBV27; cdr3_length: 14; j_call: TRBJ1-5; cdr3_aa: CASSFRVNNQPQHF
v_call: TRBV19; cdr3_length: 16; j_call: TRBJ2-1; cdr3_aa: CASSPLRIAGANEQFF
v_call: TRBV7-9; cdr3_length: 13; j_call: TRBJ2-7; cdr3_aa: CASSDRGPYEQYF
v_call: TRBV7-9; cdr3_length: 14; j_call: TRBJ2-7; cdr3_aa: CASSLGSQSYEQYF
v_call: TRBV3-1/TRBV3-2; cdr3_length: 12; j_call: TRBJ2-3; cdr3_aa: CASSQQTDTQYF
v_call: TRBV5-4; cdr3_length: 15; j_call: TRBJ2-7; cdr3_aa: CASSEGGLADYEQYF
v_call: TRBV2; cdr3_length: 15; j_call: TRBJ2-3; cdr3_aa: CATKREGSSTDTQYF
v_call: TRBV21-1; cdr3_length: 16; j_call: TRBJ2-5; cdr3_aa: CASSNYRTSGRKTQYF
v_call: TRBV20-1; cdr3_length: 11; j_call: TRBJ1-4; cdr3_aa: CSASLVEKLFF
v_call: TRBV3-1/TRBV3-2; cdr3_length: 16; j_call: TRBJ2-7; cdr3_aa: CASSRRTSGPSYEQYF
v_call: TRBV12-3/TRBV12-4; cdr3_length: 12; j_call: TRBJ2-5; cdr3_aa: CASSLAQETQYF
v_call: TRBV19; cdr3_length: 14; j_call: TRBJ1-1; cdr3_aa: CASSITGLNTEAFF